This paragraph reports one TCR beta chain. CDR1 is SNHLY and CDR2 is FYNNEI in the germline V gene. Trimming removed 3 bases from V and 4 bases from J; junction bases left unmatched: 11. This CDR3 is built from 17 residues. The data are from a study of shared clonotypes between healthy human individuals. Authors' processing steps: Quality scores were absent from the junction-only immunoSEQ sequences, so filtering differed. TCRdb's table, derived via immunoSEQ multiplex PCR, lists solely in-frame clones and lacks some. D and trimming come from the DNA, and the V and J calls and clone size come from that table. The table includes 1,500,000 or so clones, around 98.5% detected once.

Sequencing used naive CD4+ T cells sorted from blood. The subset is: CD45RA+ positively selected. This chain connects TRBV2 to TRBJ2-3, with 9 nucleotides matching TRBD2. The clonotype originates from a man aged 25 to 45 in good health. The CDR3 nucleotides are TGTGCCAGCAGTGACGTGGGTCGGAGCGGGAGGCCAGATACGCAGTATTTT. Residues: CASSDVGRSGRPDTQYF.